The rows below give T cell receptor beta chains drawn from one sample of a study of regulatory T cells in long-lasting Graves disease. TCRdb recomputed calls from the multiplex PCR reads with MiXCR, one row per CDR3 protein. The sample lists around 400,000 distinct CDR3 sequences, roughly 21% occurring once. The starting material was peripheral blood mononuclear cells (PBMCs), obtained when the disease was refractory, from a patient treated with antithyroid drugs. These receptors were collected from a female donor with Graves disease. Both conserved end residues are trimmed from each CDR3. The size field is filled for only some rows; it gives once, few, many or a size class.

ASSIVGGEYGYT,TRBV19,TRBJ1-2,once
ASRQDMSNQPQH,TRBV2,TRBJ1-5,many
ASSQDSLNIH,TRBV3-1,TRBJ1-6,many
ASYTESLSGTGELF,TRBV2,TRBJ2-2,many
ASSLRVLAQDTQY,TRBV5-5,TRBJ2-3,-
SSKTSGRTDTQY,TRBV20-1,TRBJ2-3,-
ASSLGQGSFEAF,TRBV6-2/TRBV6-3,TRBJ1-1,few
ASSLGDGATGANVLT,TRBV28,TRBJ2-6,many
ASSDQGQHNEQF,TRBV2,TRBJ2-1,-
AISDSLGQETQY,TRBV10-3,TRBJ2-5,many
ASMTIAKNIQY,TRBV27,TRBJ2-4,few
ASSFYRPPAGELF,TRBV28,TRBJ2-2,many
ATSRRMDTEAF,TRBV15,TRBJ1-1,many
ASSLETGTNSPLH,TRBV5-1,TRBJ1-6,-
ASRSGGPNFGQY,TRBV2,TRBJ2-7,many
ASSLWQGAEAF,TRBV27,TRBJ1-1,many
ASSWEYGTEAF,TRBV14,TRBJ1-1,many
SALYSGKRSPNEQF,TRBV20-1,TRBJ2-1,-
ASSLGGAGDTQY,TRBV5-6,TRBJ2-3,-
ASSDGYQETQY,TRBV5-1,TRBJ2-5,few
AISGDRAHEQF,TRBV10-3,TRBJ2-1,few
ASGSGLFYEQY,TRBV7-9,TRBJ2-7,-
ASSLNPGTYEQY,TRBV6-5,TRBJ2-7,-
ASSLDEGGASGSSYEQY,TRBV27,TRBJ2-7,many
ATQPLQRQGLAGELF,TRBV10-3,TRBJ2-2,-
ASSGRTGGNTEAF,TRBV9,TRBJ1-1,-
ASSLAWEDVYEQY,TRBV5-1,TRBJ2-7,-
SARVPERGSPLH,TRBV20-1,TRBJ1-6,few
ASSSSSGTYEQY,TRBV6-5,TRBJ2-7,many
ASSQLGYPNYGYT,TRBV3-1,TRBJ1-2,many
ASSPMTPSRSETQY,TRBV9,TRBJ2-5,many
ASSLYGLVGWENEQF,TRBV28,TRBJ2-1,-
ASNEGREQY,TRBV2,TRBJ2-7,many
ASSQYLGQYGYT,TRBV6-1,TRBJ1-2,few
ASRAGGRNTEAF,TRBV2,TRBJ1-1,many
ASSQRTGVGETQY,TRBV5-1,TRBJ2-5,few
ASSKDAAGLSTGTQY,TRBV7-8,TRBJ2-3,-
ASSVPGLAAYEQY,TRBV12-3/TRBV12-4,TRBJ2-7,-
ASSSVMGGRDEQY,TRBV7-9,TRBJ2-7,-
ASRTPSYEQY,TRBV6-1,TRBJ2-7,-
ASSLEHQLGNEQF,TRBV11-2,TRBJ2-1,-
ASSDLGGNSPLH,TRBV2,TRBJ1-6,many
ASSLGLAAITGELF,TRBV3-1,TRBJ2-2,-
ASSPSAKNIQY,TRBV27,TRBJ2-4,-
ASSKTSGSLIYNEQF,TRBV10-2,TRBJ2-1,few
ASSIGLAAPNTGELF,TRBV19,TRBJ2-2,-
AIRVGAATGELF,TRBV28,TRBJ2-2,many
ASSPMSFGTDTQY,TRBV28,TRBJ2-3,few
ASSIGPKSGQPQH,TRBV5-5,TRBJ1-5,few
ASSFTTGSTDTQY,TRBV7-6,TRBJ2-3,-
ASAIAGGFWGDEQF,TRBV28,TRBJ2-1,-
ASSLQESEAF,TRBV6-2/TRBV6-3,TRBJ1-1,few